Here is one T cell receptor (beta chain) with its context. The data were obtained in a study of blood T cell repertoires in COVID-19. The J segment lost 5 bases and the V segment lost 10 bases, leaving 12 bases of the junction unmatched. CDR3 length: 17 amino acids. CDR1 is MDHEN, CDR2 SYDVKM, per germline. Clones were read by immunoSEQ multiplex PCR, and TCRdb kept only the in-frame ones, dropping some. The repertoire holds 140,000 or so clones, with approximately 89% as singletons. The sample was peripheral blood. The chain couples TRBV28 to TRBJ1-6, with 12 bases matching TRBD1. This sequence originates from a man aged 55 to 69 with active or convalescent COVID-19. In DNA, the CDR3 is TGTGCCATCGCGGGACAGGGGGCGCAGAGGCATAATTCACCCCTCCACTTT. This gives the protein CAIAGQGAQRHNSPLHF.